This TCR beta chain was recorded in a study of identical twins. Overall study findings and caveats: Modelling approaches yielded underestimates of out-of-frame TCR alpha sharing between monozygotic twins. The authors drew conclusions from cross-sectional statistical analysis rather than following the same donors.

This CDR3 contains 13 residues. V gave up 5 bases and J gave up 14 bases; unmatched junction bases: 7. In germline, CDR1 is SGHRS, CDR2 YFSETQ. TCRdb re-derived calls from the 5' RACE reads in MiXCR, one entry per CDR3 protein. The sample yields hundreds of thousands of distinct CDR3 sequences, around 6% seen once. This clonotype came up many times. No antigen is known for it. The sequenced sample was naive T cells sorted from blood. This chain links TRBV5-1 with TRBJ1-6, with 10 nucleotides matching TRBD1. The TCR was taken from a young man in good health. The CDR3 loop is CASRGTGEVSLHF. The CDR3 nucleotides are TGCGCCAGCAGGGGGACAGGGGAAGTATCCCTCCACTTT.